The present T cell receptor (beta chain) was sequenced within a study of blood T cell repertoires in COVID-19. TCRdb's table, derived via immunoSEQ multiplex PCR, lists solely in-frame clones and lacks some. Of 200,000 to 300,000 clones detected, about nine tenths appear once; the ten largest clones hold roughly 7.8%. This TCR was sampled from a man between 60 and 75 years old who had recovered from COVID-19. What was sequenced was peripheral blood.

CDR3 nucleotide sequence: TGTGCCACCAGAGATAGCGGGTCACCGAACACCGGGGAGCTGTTTTTT. Amino acids: CATRDSGSPNTGELFF. The chain is built from TRBV15 and TRBJ2-2; TRBD2 matches 7 bases. The CDR3 contains 16 residues. J was trimmed by 0 bases and V by 6 bases; bases with no gene match: 7. CDR1 and CDR2 (germline): LNHNV, YYDKDF (reference sequence).